Detailed here is one T cell receptor beta chain. The source of the sample is a study of control samples from healthy donors and cancer patients. This table comes from immunoSEQ multiplex PCR, and its TCRdb copy is limited to in-frame clones, with some not included. The repertoire consists of tens of thousands of clones, with around 97% occurring once and the leading ten covering around 1.9%. This receptor was identified in a woman in her twenties or thirties in good health. The sample comprised blood.

The CDR3 nucleotides read TGTGCCAGCAGCTTGCAGGGTTCCCACGAGCAGTACTTC. It translates to CASSLQGSHEQYF. This chain joins TRBV5-4 and TRBJ2-7, with a possible D match to TRBD1 (5 bases). The CDR3 spans 13 residues. V gave up 1 base and J gave up 5 bases, with 10 bases separating them. In germline, CDR1 is SGHNT, CDR2 YYREEE (reference sequence).